This T cell receptor beta chain comes out of a study of blood T cells in healthy people across ages. With each sample, at least 5.5 micrograms of total RNA were extracted. Broader study findings: Older individuals had lower TCR beta diversity per million T cells (the decline was roughly linear). Donor CMV infection status was unknown, possibly confounding age-related changes in expanded clonotypes.

The CDR3 is made up of 11 amino acids. The germline CDR1 and CDR2 sequences are SGHDN and FVKESK. Germline trimming cut 4 bases from V and 14 bases from J; bases unmatched to any gene: 7. A J-beta primer mix and a sample-barcoded 5' primer were used in a second PCR of roughly 7 to 12 cycles. All samples gave at least 2.5 million CDR3-containing paired-end reads. One entry per CDR3 protein results from TCRdb running MiXCR on the 5' RACE reads. The data show about 620,000 distinct CDR3 sequences, approximately 21% seen once. As concerns this clonotype: Its antigen is unknown.

The TCR comes from a man between 65 and 79 years old in good health. The sequenced material came from blood. The genes are TRBV14 and TRBJ2-5, with TRBD1 identical over 7 bases. DNA for the CDR3: TGTGCCAGCAGCCGCGGACAGGCACTCTACTTC. Its protein is CASSRGQALYF. Full variable domain (missing parts from reference TRBV14 and TRBJ2-5): EAGVTQFPSHSVIEKGQTVTLRCDPISGHDNLYWYRRVMGKEIKFLLHFVKESKQDESGMPNNRFLAERTGGTYSTLKVQPAELEDSGVYFCASSRGQALYFGPGTRLLVL.